Listed below are T cell receptor beta chains from one sample, sequenced in a study of shared clonotypes between healthy human individuals. Assay used: immunoSEQ multiplex PCR; TCRdb lists only in-frame clones, some missing. The table includes more than 850,000 clones, around 82% detected once. The sequencing sample was made of memory CD4+ T cells from PBMCs. These receptors were taken from a man in his late teens or twenties in good health. Some clones in this sample may be carry-over from other donors' samples. CDR3s include the opening cysteine and the closing phenylalanine or tryptophan. The D gene is left open where the match is weak. Expanded clones are given a class, and other clones once, few, many or no size at all.

clone_size d_call j_call v_call cdr3_length cdr3_nt cdr3_aa
. . TRBJ2-3 TRBV7-9 14 TGTGCCAGCAGCCCCCTTCGGGGCGTTAGTACGCAGTATTTT CASSPLRGVSTQYF
. . TRBJ2-5 TRBV12-5 14 TGTGCTAGTGGTTTGTCGGGGGCCCAAGAGACCCAGTACTTC CASGLSGAQETQYF
. . TRBJ1-5 TRBV30 19 TGTGCCTGGAGCACCGGGACATCAATCGGTGGGGGGAGCAATCAGCCCCAGCATTTT CAWSTGTSIGGGSNQPQHF
once . TRBJ1-2 TRBV27 14 TGTGCCAGCAGTTACCGGGCCCTCTCGAATGGCTACACCTTC CASSYRALSNGYTF
once TRBD2 TRBJ2-1 TRBV9 16 TGTGCCAGCAGCGTAGAACAAGCGGGGGCGTACAATGAGCAGTTCTTC CASSVEQAGAYNEQFF
. . TRBJ1-2 TRBV18 12 TGTGCCAGCTCACCTTGGGGGGATGGCTACACCTTC CASSPWGDGYTF
once . TRBJ1-2 TRBV5-4 15 TGTGCCAGCAGCGATAACGGCGTCCAGGCTGGCGGCTACACCTTC CASSDNGVQAGGYTF
. . TRBJ2-2 TRBV15 13 TGTGCCACCAGCACCGTTATCCCCGGGGAGCTGTTTTTT CATSTVIPGELFF
. . TRBJ2-2 TRBV5-1 15 TGCGCCAGCAGCTCGACCCGGGGGCGCACCGGGGAGCTGTTTTTT CASSSTRGRTGELFF
. . TRBJ1-2 TRBV7-2 12 TGTGCCAGCAGCTTAGCCGGGGTCGGCTACACCTTC CASSLAGVGYTF
. . TRBJ1-5 TRBV10-3 15 TGTGCCATCAGTAGAGAACAAGGGGGCAATCAGCCCCAGCATTTT CAISREQGGNQPQHF
. TRBD1 TRBJ2-4 TRBV29-1 16 TGCAGCGCAGGGACAGGGGGCTCGGTAGCCAAAAACATTCAGTACTTC CSAGTGGSVAKNIQYF
. . TRBJ2-7 TRBV6-5 14 TGTGCCAGCAGTACCTCCGGGTTCGTTAGCGAGCAGTACTTC CASSTSGFVSEQYF
. TRBD1 TRBJ2-7 TRBV28 15 TGTGCCAGCAGTTTGAACAGGGGTCTCCGAGGGGAGCAGTACTTC CASSLNRGLRGEQYF
. . TRBJ2-7 TRBV15 14 TGTGCCACCAGCAGAGTAGCCAGCTCCTACGAGCAGTACTTC CATSRVASSYEQYF
. . TRBJ2-5 TRBV28 11 TGTGCCAGCAGTGTCCAAGAGACCCAGTACTTC CASSVQETQYF
. TRBD1 TRBJ2-5 TRBV5-1 14 TGCGCCAGCAGCTTCCAGGGGGCGGGTGAGACCCAGTACTTC CASSFQGAGETQYF
. . TRBJ2-1 TRBV6-1 14 TGTGCCAGCAGTGAAGCAAGCGAATACAATGAGCAGTTCTTC CASSEASEYNEQFF